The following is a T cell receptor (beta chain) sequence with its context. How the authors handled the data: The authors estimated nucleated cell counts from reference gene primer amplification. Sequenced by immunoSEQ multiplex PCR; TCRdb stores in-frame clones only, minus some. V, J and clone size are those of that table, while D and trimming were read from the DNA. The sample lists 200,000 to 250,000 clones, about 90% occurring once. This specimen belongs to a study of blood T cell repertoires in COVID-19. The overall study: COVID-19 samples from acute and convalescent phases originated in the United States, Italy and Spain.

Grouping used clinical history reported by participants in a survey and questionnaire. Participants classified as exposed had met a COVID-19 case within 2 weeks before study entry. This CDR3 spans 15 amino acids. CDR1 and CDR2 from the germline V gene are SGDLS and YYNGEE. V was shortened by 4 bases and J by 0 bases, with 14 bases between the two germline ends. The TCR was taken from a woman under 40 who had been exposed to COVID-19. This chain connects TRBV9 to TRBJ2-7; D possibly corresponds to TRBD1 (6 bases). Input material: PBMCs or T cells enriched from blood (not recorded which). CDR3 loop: CASSPRQDLSYEQYF. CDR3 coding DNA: TGTGCCAGCAGCCCCCGACAGGACCTCTCCTACGAGCAGTACTTC.